These T cell receptor beta chains were read from a single sample in a study of early T cells in non-severe SARS-CoV-2 infection. TCRdb reprocessed the 5' RACE reads via MiXCR and lists one record per CDR3 protein. Of about 92,000 distinct CDR3 sequences listed, less than 15% are singletons. The material sequenced was whole blood. The receptors stem from an adult who was a healthcare worker with PCR-confirmed SARS-CoV-2 infection or an uninfected control (not recorded which). CDR3s include the opening cysteine and the closing phenylalanine or tryptophan. A D gene is named only where the DNA matches it firmly. Some rows have no size entry. The others give once, few or many, or a class for an expanded clone.

D	size	V	J	CDR3	DNA
-	few	TRBV27	TRBJ1-2	CASTGGDGYGYTF	TGTGCCAGCACCGGAGGGGATGGGTATGGCTACACCTTC
-	few	TRBV7-8	TRBJ1-6	CASSLQGAGSPLHF	TGTGCCAGCAGTCTTCAGGGAGCGGGGTCACCCCTCCACTTT
TRBD1	many	TRBV5-1	TRBJ1-1	CASSPTPAGGTEAFF	TGCGCCAGCAGCCCGACTCCGGCAGGGGGAACTGAAGCTTTCTTT
TRBD1	few	TRBV29-1	TRBJ1-2	CSASGQGRGYTF	TGCAGCGCGTCGGGACAGGGGAGAGGCTACACCTTC
-	-	TRBV11-2	TRBJ2-3	CASSSRALDQDTQYF	TGTGCCAGCAGCTCGAGGGCCCTAGATCAAGATACGCAGTATTTT
-	few	TRBV29-1	TRBJ2-2	CSVGKTNTGELFF	TGCAGCGTTGGCAAGACGAACACCGGGGAGCTGTTTTTT
-	few	TRBV18	TRBJ1-1	CASSPYGNTEAFF	TGTGCCAGCTCACCGTACGGGAACACTGAAGCTTTCTTT
-	many	TRBV14	TRBJ1-2	CASSQDFRRDYGYTF	TGTGCCAGCAGCCAAGATTTTCGAAGGGACTATGGCTACACCTTC
-	once	TRBV24-1	TRBJ1-4	CATSDSGRINEKLFF	TGTGCCACCAGTGATTCGGGACGGATTAATGAAAAACTGTTTTTT
-	-	TRBV5-4	TRBJ2-2	CASSAQEGSNTGELFF	TGTGCCAGCAGCGCCCAGGAGGGCTCGAACACCGGGGAGCTGTTTTTT
-	-	TRBV27	TRBJ2-7	CASSFEGTHSYEQYF	TGTGCCAGCAGTTTCGAAGGGACTCACTCCTACGAGCAGTACTTC
-	many	TRBV25-1	TRBJ2-7	CASRTSSYEQYF	TGTGCCAGCAGGACGTCCTCCTACGAGCAGTACTTC
-	many	TRBV19	TRBJ2-1	CASSIKAGAGEQFF	TGTGCCAGTAGTATCAAAGCAGGGGCGGGTGAGCAGTTCTTC
-	few	TRBV29-1	TRBJ2-5	CSVDPTGVRGTQYF	TGCAGCGTTGACCCGACGGGCGTCAGGGGGACCCAGTACTTC
TRBD1	many	TRBV5-1	TRBJ1-6	CASSIRTGGLNSPLHF	TGCGCCAGCAGCATCCGGACAGGGGGCTTGAATTCACCCCTCCACTTT
-	many	TRBV29-1	TRBJ2-7	CSVGKNGEEYEQYF	TGCAGCGTTGGCAAAAACGGGGAAGAATACGAGCAGTACTTC
TRBD1	-	TRBV20-1	TRBJ1-5	CSALGQGYQPQHF	TGCAGTGCCCTAGGACAGGGTTATCAGCCCCAGCATTTT